One and the same sample provided the 6 T cell receptor beta chains below, sequenced in a study of T cell clonality in common variable immunodeficiency. Findings and caveats of the study: In common variable immunodeficiency, TCR beta chains reportedly carried fewer deletions and N-nucleotide insertions.

The method was immunoSEQ multiplex PCR; TCRdb's version includes in-frame clones alone and lacks a portion of them. The sample is made up of 30,000 or so clones, none counted only once. These TCRs are of unknown antigen specificity. Sequenced sample: peripheral blood mononuclear cells. Receptors were obtained from a human donor with common variable immunodeficiency.

Regarding this clone: The read ends 3 residues early relative to the CDR3; the germline J gene fills the gap. The chain employs TRBV5-1 and TRBJ1-1, with a weak D call TRBD1 (6 bases). This CDR3 comprises 16 residues. V was pared by 2 bases and J by 0 bases, with 14 bases between. Per germline, CDR1 SGHRS and CDR2 YFSETQ. The CDR3 spells CASSFVTQGLNTEAFF. Incomplete CDR3 DNA: TGCGCCAGCAGCTTTGTCACGCAGGGGTTGAACACTGAA.

As for this clone: The sequenced fragment ends 3 residues before the CDR3 boundary, so the rest is inferred from the germline J gene. The chain recombines TRBV19 with TRBJ1-5; D unresolved. The V gene lost 2 bases and the J gene lost 6 bases, with 14 bases spanning the gap. Germline assignment: CDR1 LNHDA and CDR2 SQIVND (reference sequence). The CDR3 has 15 residues. The CDR3 bases that were read are TGTGCCAGTAGTATAATGAGAGGCGGCGGTCAGCCC. Its protein product is CASSIMRGGGQP. The whole CDR3 sequence reads CASSIMRGGGQPQHF.

This clone was counted only a few times. Read sequence stops 3 residues before the CDR3 end, and the germline J gene provides the missing end. Additional DNA sequences in this sample encode the identical CDR3. The V gene is TRBV7-3, the J gene TRBJ2-7, with 10 bases aligning to TRBD1. In germline, CDR1 is SGHTA, CDR2 FQGTGA. V was pared by 1 base and J by 2 bases, with 2 bases of the junction left unmatched. The CDR3 covers 15 residues. CDR3 sequence reads: CASSLRQGATYEQYF. The CDR3 bases that were read are TGTGCCAGCAGCTTAAGACAGGGGGCCACCTACGAG.

This clone was seen many times. The read finishes 3 residues shy of the CDR3 end, and the germline J gene is used to complete it. The chain uses TRBV10-2 and TRBJ2-7; TRBD1 agrees at 7 bases. This CDR3 is 16 amino acids long. Germline V lookup: CDR1 WSHSY, CDR2 SAAADI. The V and J ends lost 6 bases and 0 bases, in that order; junction bases with no gene match: 11. The CDR3 DNA, read in part, is TGCGCCAGCAGCGAAGGGGGCAGGATGAGCTCCTACGAG. It is translated as CASSEGGRMSSYE. The CDR3 reads in full as CASSEGGRMSSYEQYF.

Comment on this clone: Sequencing ends 3 residues short of the CDR3 end; the germline J gene provides the rest. The J gene is TRBJ1-2, the V gene TRBV30, with D possibly matching TRBD1 (6 bases). CDR1 is GTSNPN, CDR2 SVGIG, per germline (reference sequence). V lost 4 bases and J 4 bases, leaving 13 bases between the germline ends. The CDR3 runs to 13 residues. CDR3 protein: CAWKPGGGYGYTF. CDR3 DNA (partial): TGTGCCTGGAAGCCGGGGGGCGGCTATGGC.

This clone appeared a few times. The CDR3 spells CASSGFAGSSYEQYF. CDR3 DNA (partial): TGTGCCAGCAGTGGGTTTGCGGGGAGCTCCTACGAG. The V gene is TRBV6-4, the J gene TRBJ2-7, with D perhaps TRBD2 (6 bases). The read halts 3 residues ahead of the CDR3 end, with the missing end drawn from the germline J gene. CDR3 length equals 15 residues. The V end lost 4 bases, the J end lost 0 bases, and 13 bases lay between the germline ends. Germline values: CDR1 MRHNA, CDR2 SNTAGT.